One and the same sample provided the 14 T cell receptor beta chains below, sequenced in a study of cytomegalovirus exposure and HLA in healthy donors. The study ran its PCR with 60 Vbeta and 13 Jbeta primers. TCRdb keeps only in-frame clones here, not all; method: immunoSEQ multiplex PCR. This specimen shows 130,000 or so clones; the ten leading clones hold approximately 2%. Sequencing was done on a sample of PBMCs. The source of these receptors is a woman aged 18-35 years in good health and CMV-seronegative.

The V call is TRBV7-8, the J call TRBJ2-5, with 9 nucleotides matching TRBD1. The CDR3 totals 15 residues. CDR1 and CDR2 from the germline V gene are SGHVS and FQNEAQ. V lost 5 bases, J lost 4 bases, and 8 bases stayed unmatched. The CDR3 region has the DNA TGTGCCAGCAGCATTCGGACAGGGGATAGAGAGACCCAGTACTTC. This gives the protein CASSIRTGDRETQYF.

This chain joins TRBV6-5 and TRBJ1-1; no firm D call. The ends were cut back, 0 bases at V and 2 bases at J, with 13 bases in the middle. This CDR3 contains 16 residues. The V gene's germline CDR1 is MNHEY and CDR2 SVGAGI. CDR3 sequence reads: CASSYSIGGLNTEAFF. The CDR3 DNA is TGTGCCAGCAGTTACTCGATCGGCGGTCTCAACACTGAAGCTTTCTTT.

This chain uses TRBV19 with TRBJ1-2; perhaps TRBD1 as D (5 bases). Germline V gives CDR1 LNHDA, CDR2 SQIVND (reference sequence). Trimming took 1 base from V and 1 from J, leaving 7 bases between them. The CDR3 is made up of 14 amino acids. The DNA of the CDR3 is TGTGCCAGTAGTATAGGAGACAGTAACTATGGCTACACCTTC. Translation: CASSIGDSNYGYTF. Together with reference TRBV19 and TRBJ1-2, the CDR3 gives the full variable domain: DGGITQSPKYLFRKEGQNVTLSCEQNLNHDAMYWYRQDPGQGLRLIYYSQIVNDFQKGDIAEGYSVSREKKESFPLTVTSAQKNPTAFYLCASSIGDSNYGYTFGSGTRLTVV.

This sequence joins TRBV5-1 and TRBJ2-1, with TRBD2 matching over 9 bases. Trimming took 4 bases from V and 0 from J; bases not matched to a gene: 8. Germline assignment: CDR1 SGHRS and CDR2 YFSETQ. The CDR3 extends over 17 amino acids. This CDR3 reads CASSGLAGRSSYNEQFF. Here the CDR3 DNA reads TGCGCCAGCAGCGGGCTAGCGGGAAGAAGCTCCTACAATGAGCAGTTCTTC.

This sequence joins TRBV10-1 and TRBJ2-7; 12 bases line up with TRBD2. The germline V gene has CDR1 WNHNN and CDR2 SYGVQD (reference sequence). The CDR3 loop spans 15 amino acids. Trimming cost V 3 bases and J 4 bases; bases outside gene matches: 4. The CDR3 spells CASSEASGRDYEQYF. CDR3 nucleotides: TGCGCCAGCAGTGAAGCTAGCGGGAGGGATTACGAGCAGTACTTC.

The V call is TRBV5-4, the J call TRBJ2-1; the D is unclear. Deletions cut 4 bases from V and 7 bases from J, with 15 bases between. Germline CDR1 and CDR2: SGHNT and YYREEE (reference sequence). There are 14 residues in the CDR3. DNA for the CDR3: TGTGCCAGCAGCCTTTCCACGAGGAATAATGAGCAGTTCTTC. Amino acid sequence: CASSLSTRNNEQFF.

J is TRBJ1-1 and V is TRBV7-2; possibly TRBD1 for D (6 bases). The CDR3 runs to 17 residues. CDR1 and CDR2 (germline): SGHTA, FQGNSA. V was clipped by 5 bases and J by 0 bases, with 19 bases between them. The DNA of the CDR3 is TGTGCCAGCAGCCCTATCGCCGGGACAAGCATGAACACTGAAGCTTTCTTT. Translating it yields CASSPIAGTSMNTEAFF.

The chain combines TRBV4-2 with TRBJ2-3, with 8 positions matching TRBD2. This CDR3 is 15 amino acids long. Germline lookup yields CDR1 LGHNA and CDR2 YNFKEQ. V lost 1 base and J lost 2; bases outside the gene matches: 2. The CDR3 bases are TGTGCCAGCAGCCAAGTTAGCGGGGCCACAGATACGCAGTATTTT. As protein: CASSQVSGATDTQYF.

The chain uses TRBV30 and TRBJ2-1; 7 bases map to TRBD2. This CDR3 is built from 14 residues. CDR1 and CDR2 from the germline V gene are GTSNPN and SVGIG (reference sequence). The ends lost 3 bases at V and 9 bases at J; junction bases unmatched: 11. The CDR3 sequence: CAWSGLVGEFEQFF. The DNA of the CDR3 is TGTGCCTGGAGCGGACTAGTAGGGGAATTTGAGCAGTTCTTC.

V gene TRBV6-1 combines with J gene TRBJ2-5; 9 bases are a match to TRBD2. This CDR3 is built from 15 residues. The germline gives CDR1 MNHNS, CDR2 SASEGT. J was trimmed by 5 bases and V by 1 base; bases with no gene match: 5. The DNA for the CDR3 is TGTGCCAGCAGTGAAGAGGGCGGGAGGGGGGAGACCCAGTACTTC. It encodes CASSEEGGRGETQYF.

This chain's CDR3 is CAISESEGLRDRDGTDTQYF. The CDR3 coding sequence is TGTGCCATCAGTGAGTCGGAGGGCCTCCGGGACAGGGATGGGACAGATACGCAGTATTTT. The chain employs TRBV10-3 and TRBJ2-3; 9 bases fit TRBD1. Germline trimming cut 0 bases from V and 3 bases from J; bases unmatched to any gene: 16. This CDR3 comprises 20 residues. CDR1 ENHRY and CDR2 SYGVKD come from the germline V gene.

This sequence joins TRBV18 and TRBJ1-4, with 8 nucleotides matching TRBD1. CDR1 KGHSH and CDR2 LQKENI come from the germline V gene. Trimming removed 3 bases from V and 7 bases from J; junction bases left unmatched: 4. The CDR3 sequence is 14 residues long. The CDR3 DNA reads as TGTGCCAGCTCACCGACAGGGGTGGCTGAAAAACTGTTTTTT. Translated, it gives CASSPTGVAEKLFF. The whole variable domain, remainder taken from reference TRBV18 and TRBJ1-4, is NAGVMQNPRHLVRRRGQEARLRCSPMKGHSHVYWYRQLPEEGLKFMVYLQKENIIDESGMPKERFSAEFPKEGPSILRIQQVVRGDSAAYFCASSPTGVAEKLFFGSGTQLSVL.

The V and J genes are TRBV9 and TRBJ2-3, with 8 positions matching TRBD2. After removal of 4 bases from V and 1 base from J, the junction contained 5 bases not matched to a gene. Germline V CDR1 and CDR2: SGDLS, YYNGEE. This CDR3 comprises 15 residues. In DNA form, the CDR3 reads TGTGCCAGCAGCAGTAGCGGGATTGGCACAGATACGCAGTATTTT. This codes for CASSSSGIGTDTQYF.

The chain recombines TRBV13 with TRBJ1-3, with a tentative D call TRBD1 (6 bases). CDR1 is PRHDT and CDR2 is FYEKMQ in the germline V gene (reference sequence). This CDR3 spans 17 amino acids. Between the trimmed V and J ends, which lost 1 base and 2 bases, there was a span of 15 bases. CDR3 amino acids: CASSLEARGGTGNTIYF. Here the CDR3 DNA reads TGTGCCAGCAGCTTAGAGGCCAGGGGAGGGACTGGAAACACCATATATTTT.